The sequence of this T cell receptor (beta chain) was determined in a study of T cell responses to AZD1222 COVID-19 vaccine. General observations from the study: Without day 14 samples, only post-peak T cell repertoires were studied.

The CDR3 extends over 15 amino acids. Germline V CDR1 and CDR2: MNHEY, SVGEGT. V was clipped by 2 bases and J by 0 bases, with 10 bases between them. In the case of this clone: No antigen is known for it.

Clones were read by immunoSEQ multiplex PCR, and TCRdb kept only the in-frame ones, dropping some. This sample has 110,000 or so clones, with approximately 90% found just once. The gene calls are TRBV6-2 or TRBV6-3 and TRBJ1-1; possible D gene TRBD1, 6 bases. The source was peripheral blood, collected on day 0 of AZD1222 vaccination. The receptor comes from an adult in good health. The CDR3 region is CASSYLQGLNTEAFF. CDR3 in DNA: TGTGCCAGCAGTTACCTCCAGGGGTTGAACACTGAAGCTTTCTTT.